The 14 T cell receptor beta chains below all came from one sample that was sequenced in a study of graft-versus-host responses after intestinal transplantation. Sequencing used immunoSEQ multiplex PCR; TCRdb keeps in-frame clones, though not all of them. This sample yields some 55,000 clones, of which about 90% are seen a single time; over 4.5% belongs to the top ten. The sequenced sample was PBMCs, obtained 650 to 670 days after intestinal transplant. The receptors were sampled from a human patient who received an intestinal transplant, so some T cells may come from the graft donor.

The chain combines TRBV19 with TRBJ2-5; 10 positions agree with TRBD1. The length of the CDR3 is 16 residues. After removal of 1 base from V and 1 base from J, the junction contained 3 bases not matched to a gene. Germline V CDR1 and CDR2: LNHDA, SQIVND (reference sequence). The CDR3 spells CASSIGGTGAQETQYF. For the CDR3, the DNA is TGTGCCAGTAGTATAGGGGGGACAGGGGCCCAAGAGACCCAGTACTTC.

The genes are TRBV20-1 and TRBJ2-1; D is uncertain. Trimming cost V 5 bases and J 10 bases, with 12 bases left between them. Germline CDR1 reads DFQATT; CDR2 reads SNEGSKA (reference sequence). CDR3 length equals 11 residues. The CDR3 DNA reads TGCAGTGCTCTAGGTGCTAGGGAGCAGTTCTTC. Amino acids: CSALGAREQFF.

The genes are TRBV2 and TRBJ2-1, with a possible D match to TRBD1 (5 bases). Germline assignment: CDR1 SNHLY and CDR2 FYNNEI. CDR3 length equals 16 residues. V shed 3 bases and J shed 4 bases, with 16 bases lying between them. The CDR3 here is CASSDGPPTGYNEQFF. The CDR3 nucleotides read TGTGCCAGCAGTGATGGGCCGCCAACAGGTTACAATGAGCAGTTCTTC. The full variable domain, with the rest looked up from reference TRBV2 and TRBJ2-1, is EPEVTQTPSHQVTQMGQEVILRCVPISNHLYFYWYRQILGQKVEFLVSFYNNEISEKSEIFDDQFSVERPDGSNFTLKIRSTKLEDSAMYFCASSDGPPTGYNEQFFGPGTRLTVL.

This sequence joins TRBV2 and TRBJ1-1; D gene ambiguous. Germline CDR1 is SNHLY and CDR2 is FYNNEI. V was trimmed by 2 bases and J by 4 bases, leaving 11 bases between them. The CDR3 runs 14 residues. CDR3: CASSEQTWGTEAFF. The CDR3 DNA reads TGTGCCAGCAGTGAACAAACCTGGGGCACTGAAGCTTTCTTT.

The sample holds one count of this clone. CDR3 sequence: CASSPESTGAIYEQYF. DNA of the CDR3: TGTGCCAGTAGTCCTGAATCGACAGGGGCAATCTACGAGCAGTACTTC. This sequence joins TRBV19 and TRBJ2-7; 8 nucleotides line up with TRBD1. The germline V gene has CDR1 LNHDA and CDR2 SQIVND (reference sequence). V shed 5 bases, J shed 3 bases, and the junction held 12 bases outside the gene matches. The CDR3 totals 16 residues.

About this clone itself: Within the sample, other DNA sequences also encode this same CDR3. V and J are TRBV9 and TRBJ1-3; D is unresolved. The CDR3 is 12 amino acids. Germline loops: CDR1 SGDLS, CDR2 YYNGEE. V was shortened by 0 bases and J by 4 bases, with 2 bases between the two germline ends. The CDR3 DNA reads TGTGCCAGCAGCGTAGGCGGAAACACCATATATTTT. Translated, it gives CASSVGGNTIYF.

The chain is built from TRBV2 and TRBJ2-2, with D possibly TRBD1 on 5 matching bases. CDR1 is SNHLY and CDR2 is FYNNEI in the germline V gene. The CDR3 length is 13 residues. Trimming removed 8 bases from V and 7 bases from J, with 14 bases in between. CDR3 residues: CASSTGSVGELFF. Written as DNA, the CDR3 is TGTGCCAGCTCTACAGGATCGGTCGGGGAGCTGTTTTTT.

DNA of the CDR3: TGCGCCAGCAGCCAAGAACAGGGATCTTTCAATGAGCAGTTCTTC. Protein sequence: CASSQEQGSFNEQFF. The chain employs TRBV4-1 and TRBJ2-1, with D tentatively TRBD1 (6 bases). CDR1 and CDR2 (germline): MGHRA, YSYEKL. Trimming took off 0 bases at V and 6 bases at J, with 12 bases between the two ends. The CDR3 has 15 residues.

CDR3 sequence: CASSQVAGAPLHF. As DNA, the CDR3 is TGCGCCAGCAGCCAAGTTGCAGGGGCGCCCCTCCACTTT. The gene calls are TRBV4-1 and TRBJ1-6, with D possibly TRBD1 on 6 matching bases. The CDR3 spans 13 residues. CDR1 and CDR2 from the germline V gene are MGHRA and YSYEKL. V was pared by 1 base and J by 13 bases, with 11 bases between.

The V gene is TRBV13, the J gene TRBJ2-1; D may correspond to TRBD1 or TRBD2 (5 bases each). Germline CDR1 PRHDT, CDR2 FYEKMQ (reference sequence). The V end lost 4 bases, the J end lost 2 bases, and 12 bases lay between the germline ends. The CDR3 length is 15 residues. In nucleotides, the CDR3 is TGTGCCAGCAGCTCCCGGGACCATCCCTACAATGAGCAGTTCTTC. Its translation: CASSSRDHPYNEQFF.

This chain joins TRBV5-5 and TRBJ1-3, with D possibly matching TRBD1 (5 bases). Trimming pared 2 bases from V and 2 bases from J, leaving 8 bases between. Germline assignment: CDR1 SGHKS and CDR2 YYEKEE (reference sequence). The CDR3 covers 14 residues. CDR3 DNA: TGTGCCAGCAGCTTCGGACAAACTGGAAACACCATATATTTT. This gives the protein CASSFGQTGNTIYF.

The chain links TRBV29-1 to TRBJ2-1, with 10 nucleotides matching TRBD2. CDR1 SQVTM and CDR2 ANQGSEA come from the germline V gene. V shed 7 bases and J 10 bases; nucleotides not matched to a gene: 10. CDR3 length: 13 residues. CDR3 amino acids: CSGGAGGPREQFF. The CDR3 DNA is TGCAGCGGCGGAGCGGGGGGGCCTCGGGAGCAGTTCTTC.

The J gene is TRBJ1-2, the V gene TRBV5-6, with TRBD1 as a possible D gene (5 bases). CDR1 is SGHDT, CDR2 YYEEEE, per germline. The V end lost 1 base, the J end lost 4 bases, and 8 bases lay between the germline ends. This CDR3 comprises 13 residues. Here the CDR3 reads CASSLTGSYGYTF. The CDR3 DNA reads TGTGCCAGCAGCTTGACAGGTTCCTATGGCTACACCTTC.

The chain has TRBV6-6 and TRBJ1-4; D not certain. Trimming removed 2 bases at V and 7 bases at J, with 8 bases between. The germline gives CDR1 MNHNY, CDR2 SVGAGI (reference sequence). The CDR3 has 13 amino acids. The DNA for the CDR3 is TGTGCCAGCAGTTACGGCGGAAGTGAAAAACTGTTTTTT. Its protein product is CASSYGGSEKLFF.